This T cell receptor beta chain is drawn from a study of blood T cell repertoires in COVID-19. The wider study: Italy, Spain and the United States were the sources of the convalescent and acute COVID-19 samples. Sources were T cells, B-cell-depleted T cells, or PBMCs; the material itself was cDNA or gDNA.

In the original workflow: Reference gene primer amplification yielded estimated nucleated cell counts. The protocol was immunoSEQ multiplex PCR, while the TCRdb copy is restricted to in-frame clones and leaves out a portion. V, J and clone size reflect that table, while D and trimming were determined from the DNA. The sample consists of over 150,000 clones, approximately 80% of them appearing once. V shed 4 bases and J shed 7 bases, with 14 bases lying between them. Germline CDR1 LNHDA, CDR2 SQIVND (reference sequence). The CDR3 totals 14 residues. This TCR was recovered from a woman older than 75 with acute or convalescent COVID-19. This chain joins TRBV19 and TRBJ2-1, with a possible D match to TRBD2 (6 bases). Material for sequencing was peripheral blood. CDR3 sequence: CASSKPGSRNEQFF. CDR3 bases: TGTGCCAGTAGTAAACCCGGGAGTAGAAATGAGCAGTTCTTC.